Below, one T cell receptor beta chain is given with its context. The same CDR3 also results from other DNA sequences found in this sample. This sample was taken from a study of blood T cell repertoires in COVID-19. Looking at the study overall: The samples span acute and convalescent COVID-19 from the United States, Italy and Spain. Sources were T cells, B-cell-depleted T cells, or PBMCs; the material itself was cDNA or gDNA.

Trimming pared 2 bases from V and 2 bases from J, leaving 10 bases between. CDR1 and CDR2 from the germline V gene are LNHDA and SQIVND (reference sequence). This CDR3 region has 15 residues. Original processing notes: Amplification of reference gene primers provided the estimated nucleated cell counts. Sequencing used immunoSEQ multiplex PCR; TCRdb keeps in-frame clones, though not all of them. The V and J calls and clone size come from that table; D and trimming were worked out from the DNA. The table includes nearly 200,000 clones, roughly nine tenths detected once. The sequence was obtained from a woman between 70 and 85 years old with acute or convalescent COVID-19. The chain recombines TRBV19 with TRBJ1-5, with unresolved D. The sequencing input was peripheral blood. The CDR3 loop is CASSIPGLGNQPQHF. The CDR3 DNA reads TGTGCCAGTAGTATACCCGGTTTGGGCAATCAGCCCCAGCATTTT. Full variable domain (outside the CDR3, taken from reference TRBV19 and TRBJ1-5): DGGITQSPKYLFRKEGQNVTLSCEQNLNHDAMYWYRQDPGQGLRLIYYSQIVNDFQKGDIAEGYSVSREKKESFPLTVTSAQKNPTAFYLCASSIPGLGNQPQHFGDGTRLSIL.